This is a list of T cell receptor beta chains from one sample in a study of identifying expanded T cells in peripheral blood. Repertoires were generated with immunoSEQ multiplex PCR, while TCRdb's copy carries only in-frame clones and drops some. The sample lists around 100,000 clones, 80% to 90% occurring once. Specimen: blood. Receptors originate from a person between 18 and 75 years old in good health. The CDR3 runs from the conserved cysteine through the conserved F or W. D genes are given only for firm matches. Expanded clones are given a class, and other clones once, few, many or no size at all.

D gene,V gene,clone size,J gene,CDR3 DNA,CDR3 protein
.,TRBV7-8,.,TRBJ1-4,TGTGCCAGCAGCCCCAGGGACACCGTTGAAAAACTGTTTTTT,CASSPRDTVEKLFF
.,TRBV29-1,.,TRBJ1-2,TGCAGCGTTCGGGCTGGGGGTCGGAATGGCTACACCTTC,CSVRAGGRNGYTF
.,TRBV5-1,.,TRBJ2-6,TGCGCCAGCAGCCCCGGCCGGGGTTCTGGGGCCAACGTCCTGACTTTC,CASSPGRGSGANVLTF
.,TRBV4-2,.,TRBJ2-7,TGTGCCAGCAGCCAAGATGGCGGGACCCCTTCCTACGAGCAGTACTTC,CASSQDGGTPSYEQYF
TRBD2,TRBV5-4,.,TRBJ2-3,TGTGCCAGCAGCCCCGGAGGCCGTCGAGCGGGAGGGCCTAAGTCAGATACGCAGTATTTT,CASSPGGRRAGGPKSDTQYF
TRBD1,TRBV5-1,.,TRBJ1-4,TGCGCCAGCAGCGAGGACAGGGCGGCTAATGAAAAACTGTTTTTT,CASSEDRAANEKLFF
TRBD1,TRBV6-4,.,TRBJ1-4,TGTGCCAGCAGCCCCGGGACAGGGGGCTATAATGAAAAACTGTTTTTT,CASSPGTGGYNEKLFF
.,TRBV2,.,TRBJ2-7,TGTGCCAGCAGTGATCGGGTCTCATCTCTCTACGAGCAGTACTTC,CASSDRVSSLYEQYF
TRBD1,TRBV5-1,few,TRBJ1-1,TGCGCCAGCAGCTTGGACAGGGGGACTGAAGCTTTCTTT,CASSLDRGTEAFF
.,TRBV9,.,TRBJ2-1,TGTGCCAGCAGCGTTAGAATAGGGATGGTCAATGAGCAGTTCTTC,CASSVRIGMVNEQFF
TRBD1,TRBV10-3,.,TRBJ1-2,TGTGCCATCAGTGATTCTCCCTCAGGGGGAAATGGCTACACCTTC,CAISDSPSGGNGYTF
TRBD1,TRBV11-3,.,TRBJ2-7,TGTGCCAGCAGCTTATGGCGTTCGGGGACAGGGCCCTACGAGCAGTACTTC,CASSLWRSGTGPYEQYF
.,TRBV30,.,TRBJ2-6,TGTGCCTGGAGAGGGGACTCTGGGGCCAACGTCCTGACTTTC,CAWRGDSGANVLTF
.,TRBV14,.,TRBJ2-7,TGTGCCAGCAGCCAAGTTATGGTTTACGAGCAGTACTTC,CASSQVMVYEQYF
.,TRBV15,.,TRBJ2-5,TGTGCCACCAGCAGAGTCCCCGGGGAGACCCAGTACTTC,CATSRVPGETQYF
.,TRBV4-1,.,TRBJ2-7,TGCGCCAGCAGCCAAGCCTCAGAGTCAGGTACCGAGCAGTACTTC,CASSQASESGTEQYF
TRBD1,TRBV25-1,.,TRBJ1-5,TGTGCCAGCAGTCCCCGCGGACAGGGTAATCAGCCCCAGCATTTT,CASSPRGQGNQPQHF
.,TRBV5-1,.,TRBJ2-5,TGCGCCAGCAGCTTGGAGGCTGGGGAGACCCAGTACTTC,CASSLEAGETQYF
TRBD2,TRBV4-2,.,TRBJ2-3,TGTGCCAGCAGCCCAAACCCGGCTAGCGGGGGTTTAGATACGCAGTATTTT,CASSPNPASGGLDTQYF
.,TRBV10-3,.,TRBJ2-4,TGTGCCATCAGTGGGAGTCGGACCGTCGCGGGGTCTTTAGCCAAAAACATTCAGTACTTC,CAISGSRTVAGSLAKNIQYF
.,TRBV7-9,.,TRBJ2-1,TGTGCCAGCAGCTTAGGTCGTAGATGGAGCTCCTACAATGAGCAGTTCTTC,CASSLGRRWSSYNEQFF
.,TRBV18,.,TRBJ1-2,TGTGCCAGCTCACCACCATGGTCGGGGTCTAATGGCTACACCTTC,CASSPPWSGSNGYTF
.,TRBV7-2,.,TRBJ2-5,TGTGCCAGCACCGAGACAGACCAAGAGACCCAGTACTTC,CASTETDQETQYF
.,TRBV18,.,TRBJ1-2,TGTGCCAGCTCACCAGTTCCGGCACGGAATGGCTACACCTTC,CASSPVPARNGYTF
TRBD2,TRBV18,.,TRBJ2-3,TGTGCCAGCTCCGCGACAGACAAGCGGGGGGTGCCCACAGATACGCAGTATTTT,CASSATDKRGVPTDTQYF
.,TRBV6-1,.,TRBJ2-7,TGTGCCAGCAGTCGGGACATCAACTGGGGAGAGCAGTACTTC,CASSRDINWGEQYF
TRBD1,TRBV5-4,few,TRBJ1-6,TGTGCCAGCAGCTTAAACAGGGGGATGAATTCACCCCTCCACTTT,CASSLNRGMNSPLHF
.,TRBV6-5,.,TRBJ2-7,TGTGCCAGCAGTTACGACCGCGGACACGAGCAGTACTTC,CASSYDRGHEQYF
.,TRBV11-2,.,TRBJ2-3,TGTGCCAGCAGCTTAGCCCTGGGAAACACAGATACGCAGTATTTT,CASSLALGNTDTQYF
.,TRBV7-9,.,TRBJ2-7,TGTGCCAGCAGCCAAGTGTTCTACGAGCAGTACTTC,CASSQVFYEQYF
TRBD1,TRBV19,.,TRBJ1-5,TGTGCCAGTAGTATAGGACAGGGGGCGCTTGGAAATCAGCCCCAGCATTTT,CASSIGQGALGNQPQHF
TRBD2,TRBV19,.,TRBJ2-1,TGTGCCACCCAAGTAGCGGGGGGGCCGAATGAGCAGTTCTTC,CATQVAGGPNEQFF
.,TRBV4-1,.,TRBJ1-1,TGCGCCAGCAGCTTACCCCGGTTTGCTGAAGCTTTCTTT,CASSLPRFAEAFF
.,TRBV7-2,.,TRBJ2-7,TGTGCCAGCAGCTTAGGTGACAGATACTACGAGCAGTACTTC,CASSLGDRYYEQYF
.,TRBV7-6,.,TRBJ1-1,TGTGCCAGCAGCCGCCTCCAGGGGTTGTGGACTGAAGCTTTCTTT,CASSRLQGLWTEAFF
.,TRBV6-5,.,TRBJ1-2,TGTGCCAGCGGTCCTGTAGGGACGTCACGTGGCTACACCTTC,CASGPVGTSRGYTF
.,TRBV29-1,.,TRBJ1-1,TGCAGCGTCCCCTGGGTGGAGGGGGGGACTGAAGCTTTCTTT,CSVPWVEGGTEAFF
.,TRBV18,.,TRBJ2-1,TGTGCCAGCTCACCACCGAACTTCAGTGGCGGGCCTAGGGGCAGGTACAATGAGCAGTTCTTC,CASSPPNFSGGPRGRYNEQFF
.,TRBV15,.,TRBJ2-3,TGTGCCACCAGCAGGGGACGGGGGATTACAGATACGCAGTATTTT,CATSRGRGITDTQYF
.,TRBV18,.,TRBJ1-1,TGTGCCAGCTCACGGGGGACCATGAACACTGAAGCTTTCTTT,CASSRGTMNTEAFF
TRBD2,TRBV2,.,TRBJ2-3,TGTGCCAGATTGACTAGCGGGACGACGCACCGAGGAGCAGATACGCAGTATTTT,CARLTSGTTHRGADTQYF
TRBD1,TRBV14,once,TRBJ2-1,TGTGCCAGCAGCCAACCACGAGGAGGACAGGGCCTGGGTGAGCAGTTCTTC,CASSQPRGGQGLGEQFF
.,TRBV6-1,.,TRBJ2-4,TGTGCCAGCAGTGAAGTATTAGCCGGGCGGGACAAAAACATTCAGTACTTC,CASSEVLAGRDKNIQYF
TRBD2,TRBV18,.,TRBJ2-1,TGTGCCAGCTCACCTCGGACTAGCGGAAAGAATGAGCAGTTCTTC,CASSPRTSGKNEQFF
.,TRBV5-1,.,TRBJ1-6,TGCGCCAGCAGCTTGTGGAAGGCGGGGGGCAGGGGCGATTCACCCCTCCACTTT,CASSLWKAGGRGDSPLHF
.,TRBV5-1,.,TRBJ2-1,TGCGCCAGCAGCCCGGATAGCGGCAATGAGCAGTTCTTC,CASSPDSGNEQFF
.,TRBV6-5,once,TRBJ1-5,TGTGCCAGCAGTTTCGGACAGAGCAATCAGCCCCAGCATTTT,CASSFGQSNQPQHF
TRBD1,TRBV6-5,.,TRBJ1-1,TGTGCCAGCAGCGGACAGGGAGGGAACACTGAAGCTTTCTTT,CASSGQGGNTEAFF
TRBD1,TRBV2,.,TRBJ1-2,TGTGCCAGCAGTGAGGACAGGCTTGGCACCTTC,CASSEDRLGTF
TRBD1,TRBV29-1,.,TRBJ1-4,TGCAGCGTTGTGGGACAGGGGAGCGAAAAACTGTTTTTT,CSVVGQGSEKLFF
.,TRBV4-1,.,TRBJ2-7,TGCGCCAGCAGCCATGCCGGTCTCGGGTACTTC,CASSHAGLGYF
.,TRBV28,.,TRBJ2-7,TGTGCCAGCACCTTTTCCCCTGCCAACTCCTACGAGCAGTACTTC,CASTFSPANSYEQYF
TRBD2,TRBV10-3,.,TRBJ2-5,TGTGCCATCACCGAGCGGGGAACGGCCCAAGAGACCCAGTACTTC,CAITERGTAQETQYF
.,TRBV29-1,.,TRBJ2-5,TGCAGCGTTGCTACCTACGGACAGAGCGGTGACCAGTACTTC,CSVATYGQSGDQYF
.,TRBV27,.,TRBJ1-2,TGTGCCAGCAGTTCCGCGCCCAGGGGTAGAGCGCTTAACTATGGCTACACCTTC,CASSSAPRGRALNYGYTF
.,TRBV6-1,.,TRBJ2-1,TGTGCCAGCAGTGGCATACGTAATGAGCAGTTCTTC,CASSGIRNEQFF
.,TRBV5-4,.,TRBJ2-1,TGTGCCAGCAGCTTAACAGGGTCCGGTTACAATGAGCAGTTCTTC,CASSLTGSGYNEQFF